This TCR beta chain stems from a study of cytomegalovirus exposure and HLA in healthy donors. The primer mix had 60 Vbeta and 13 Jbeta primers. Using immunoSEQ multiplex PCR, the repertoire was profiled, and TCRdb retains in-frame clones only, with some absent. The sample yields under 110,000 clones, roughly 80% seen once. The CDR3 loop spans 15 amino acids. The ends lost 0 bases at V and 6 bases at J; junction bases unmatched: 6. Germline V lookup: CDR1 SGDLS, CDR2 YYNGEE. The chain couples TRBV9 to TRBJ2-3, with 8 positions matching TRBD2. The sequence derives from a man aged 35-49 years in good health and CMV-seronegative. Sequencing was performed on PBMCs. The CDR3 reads CASSVVAIAGDTQYF. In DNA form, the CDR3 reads TGTGCCAGCAGCGTAGTCGCGATAGCGGGGGATACGCAGTATTTT.